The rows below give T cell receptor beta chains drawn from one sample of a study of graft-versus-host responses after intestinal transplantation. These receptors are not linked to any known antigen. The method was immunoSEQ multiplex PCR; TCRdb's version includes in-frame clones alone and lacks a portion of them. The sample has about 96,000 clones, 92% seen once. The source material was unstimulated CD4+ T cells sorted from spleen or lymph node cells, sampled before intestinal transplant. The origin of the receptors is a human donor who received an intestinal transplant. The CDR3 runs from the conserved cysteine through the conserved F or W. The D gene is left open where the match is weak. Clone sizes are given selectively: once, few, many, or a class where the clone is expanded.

CAISVSGRNGELFF,TGTGCCATCAGTGTTAGCGGGAGAAACGGGGAGCTGTTTTTT,TRBJ2-2,NA,TRBD2,TRBV10-3
CASSPPPTRRVFYGYTF,TGCGCCAGCAGCCCGCCTCCGACGCGCAGGGTGTTCTATGGCTACACCTTC,TRBJ1-2,NA,NA,TRBV4-1
CASSFLPGYQETQYF,TGTGCCAGCAGCTTCCTCCCCGGGTACCAAGAGACCCAGTACTTC,TRBJ2-5,NA,NA,TRBV7-2
CASSQVTEIAETQYF,TGTGCCAGCAGCCAAGTAACGGAGATCGCAGAGACCCAGTACTTC,TRBJ2-5,NA,NA,TRBV4-2
CASSPGPATVSAYEQYF,TGTGCCAGCTCACCGGGGCCAGCCACCGTCTCAGCCTACGAGCAGTACTTC,TRBJ2-7,NA,NA,TRBV18
CASSQLGAGITEAFF,TGTGCCAGCAGCCAACTAGGGGCAGGGATCACTGAAGCTTTCTTT,TRBJ1-1,NA,NA,TRBV9
CASSFFVLNTEAFF,TGTGCCAGCAGCTTTTTCGTTTTGAACACTGAAGCTTTCTTT,TRBJ1-1,NA,NA,TRBV5-4
CASSAWDGFSVGELFF,TGTGCCAGCAGCGCCTGGGACGGATTTTCTGTCGGGGAGCTGTTTTTT,TRBJ2-2,NA,NA,TRBV9
CASSEPPAGGPSLEQYF,TGTGCCAGCAGCGAACCCCCAGCGGGAGGGCCCTCTCTCGAGCAGTACTTC,TRBJ2-7,NA,TRBD2,TRBV7-9
CASSQDWGGNNQPQHF,TGCGCCAGCAGCCAAGACTGGGGGGGAAACAATCAGCCCCAGCATTTT,TRBJ1-5,NA,NA,TRBV4-1
CAWTPLPVYGYTF,TGTGCCTGGACCCCCCTACCGGTCTATGGCTACACCTTC,TRBJ1-2,NA,NA,TRBV30
CASSWRQGGEKLFF,TGCGCCAGCAGCTGGAGACAGGGCGGTGAAAAACTGTTTTTT,TRBJ1-4,NA,TRBD1,TRBV5-1
CASAGGGVGEKLFF,TGTGCCTCTGCGGGAGGGGGAGTCGGTGAAAAACTGTTTTTT,TRBJ1-4,NA,NA,TRBV30
CASRTSGNGNTIYF,TGCGCCAGCAGAACTTCAGGGAACGGAAACACCATATATTTT,TRBJ1-3,NA,NA,TRBV5-1
CASRIGHSHKTEAFF,TGTGCCAGCCGAATCGGCCACAGCCATAAGACTGAAGCTTTCTTT,TRBJ1-1,NA,NA,TRBV6-1
CASSNGRGWISTEAFF,TGTGCCAGTAGTAATGGCAGGGGGTGGATAAGCACTGAAGCTTTCTTT,TRBJ1-1,NA,TRBD1,TRBV19
CASSAASPGLYNEQFF,TGTGCCAGCAGTGCGGCTAGCCCGGGTCTTTACAATGAGCAGTTCTTC,TRBJ2-1,NA,NA,TRBV2
CASSSTGGGPGDTQYF,TGTGCCAGCAGCTCCACGGGGGGAGGGCCCGGAGATACGCAGTATTTT,TRBJ2-3,NA,TRBD2,TRBV5-4
CASSSQGGLAKNIQYF,TGTGCCAGTTCCTCACAGGGTGGTCTAGCCAAAAACATTCAGTACTTC,TRBJ2-4,NA,NA,TRBV18
CASSPRVDLYNSPLHF,TGTGCCAGCAGTCCCCGGGTGGACCTTTATAATTCACCCCTCCACTTT,TRBJ1-6,few,NA,TRBV27
CASRPELGLAEFNEQFF,TGTGCCAGCAGACCCGAGCTGGGACTAGCGGAGTTCAATGAGCAGTTCTTC,TRBJ2-1,NA,TRBD2,TRBV27
CASSIQPRGGDEQFF,TGTGCCAGTAGTATCCAGCCGAGGGGCGGCGATGAGCAGTTCTTC,TRBJ2-1,NA,NA,TRBV19
CASSPAAGRDTEAFF,TGTGCCAGCTCACCAGCGGCGGGCCGGGACACTGAAGCTTTCTTT,TRBJ1-1,NA,NA,TRBV18
CASRPALGELFF,TGTGCCAGCAGGCCCGCTCTTGGGGAGCTGTTTTTT,TRBJ2-2,NA,NA,TRBV2
CASSFGQLTSYEQYF,TGTGCCAGCAGCTTTGGACAGTTAACATCCTACGAGCAGTACTTC,TRBJ2-7,NA,NA,TRBV7-9
CASSISKLAGNTGELFF,TGTGCCAGCAGTATTTCCAAACTAGCGGGGAACACCGGGGAGCTGTTTTTT,TRBJ2-2,NA,TRBD2,TRBV27
CASSLGQQSPYGYTF,TGTGCCAGCAGTTTGGGACAGCAAAGCCCCTATGGCTACACCTTC,TRBJ1-2,NA,TRBD1,TRBV6-6
CASSPNRDGTQYF,TGTGCCAGCTCACCTAACCGGGACGGGACCCAGTACTTC,TRBJ2-5,NA,NA,TRBV18
CASSFFSGAGELFF,TGTGCCAGCAGCTTTTTCTCTGGGGCCGGGGAGCTGTTTTTT,TRBJ2-2,once,NA,TRBV5-8
CASSLILLAGESDEQFF,TGTGCCAGCAGCTTGATTCTTCTTGCGGGAGAAAGCGATGAGCAGTTCTTC,TRBJ2-1,NA,TRBD2,TRBV5-4
CASSWGRTDTQYF,TGTGCCAGCAGCTGGGGTCGCACAGATACGCAGTATTTT,TRBJ2-3,NA,NA,TRBV5-6
CAISEGGSSYEQYF,TGTGCCATCTCGGAGGGTGGGAGCTCCTACGAGCAGTACTTC,TRBJ2-7,once,NA,TRBV10-3